This is a list of T cell receptor beta chains from one sample in a study of blood T cell repertoires in COVID-19. Using immunoSEQ multiplex PCR, the repertoire was profiled, and TCRdb retains in-frame clones only, with some absent. This repertoire shows 110,000 to 150,000 clones, about 80% found once; its top ten account for approximately 3.5%. Sequencing used peripheral blood. Source of these receptors: a man aged 70 or older who had recovered from COVID-19. CDR3s include the opening cysteine and the closing phenylalanine or tryptophan. A D gene is named only where the DNA matches it firmly. Some rows have no size entry. The others give once, few or many, or a class for an expanded clone.

>TRBD2|TRBJ2-7|TRBV18|NA
TGTGCCAGCTCACCACCGGGAGTAGCGGGAGGGGTTTCGTCCGAGCAGTACTTC
CASSPPGVAGGVSSEQYF
>TRBD1|TRBJ1-2|TRBV6-6|NA
TGTGCCAGCAGTTACTACGGGACAGTCGGCTACACCTTC
CASSYYGTVGYTF
>NA|TRBJ1-5|TRBV6-5|once
TGTGCCGCTAAGCAGGGTCGCTATAGCAATCAGCCCCAGCATTTT
CAAKQGRYSNQPQHF
>TRBD1|TRBJ2-2|TRBV18|NA
TGTGCCAGCTCACCACAGGGGGCAACCGGGGAGCTGTTTTTT
CASSPQGATGELFF
>TRBD2|TRBJ2-7|TRBV30|NA
TGTGCCTGGAGCGCCTCCATCACCAATAGCGGGAGATCCTACGAGCAGTACTTC
CAWSASITNSGRSYEQYF
>TRBD2|TRBJ2-3|TRBV7-2|once
TGTGCCAGCAGCTTAGGGGGGACTAGCGTGGATACGCAGTATTTT
CASSLGGTSVDTQYF
>TRBD1|TRBJ1-2|TRBV7-8|NA
TGTGCCAGCAGCTCGGGACAGGGCAACTATGGCTACACCTTC
CASSSGQGNYGYTF
>TRBD2|TRBJ2-2|TRBV7-6|NA
TGTGCCCCATGGGGGGAGGGCCAGAGTCACACCGGGGAGCTGTTTTTT
CAPWGEGQSHTGELFF
>TRBD2|TRBJ2-7|TRBV6-5|NA
TGTGCCAGCAGTCTAGCGGGAGAAGTCTACGAGCAGTACTTC
CASSLAGEVYEQYF
>TRBD1|TRBJ2-1|TRBV6-6|NA
TGTGCCAGCAGTTACTGGGGGACAGGGGGGGAGGATGAGCAGTTCTTC
CASSYWGTGGEDEQFF
>NA|TRBJ2-7|TRBV6-1|NA
TGTGCCAGCAGTGAATGGTGGGGGGAACGCGAGCAGTACTTC
CASSEWWGEREQYF